Shown below are 24 T cell receptor beta chains from a single sample sequenced in a study of cytomegalovirus exposure and HLA in healthy donors (TCRdb year 2017). The library relied on the immunoSEQ multiplex PCR assay. The multiplex PCR relied on a mix of 60 forward primers for TCR Vbeta segments and 13 reverse primers for TCR Jbeta segments. In TCRdb, the immuneACCESS table is reduced to in-frame sequences with V and J assigned. These tables do not hold every clone; where another copy was compared, an unresolved V gene accounts for under half, and the others remain unexplained. Counted in this sample were more than 150,000 clones; approximately 81% of them appeared once. 3% to 4.5% of the sample lies in the top ten. Sequencing used PBMCs. The receptors were gathered from a middle-aged man in good health and CMV-seronegative.

This clone was found a few times. CDR3 DNA sequence: TGTGCCAGCAGTGAAAACAGGTTTGGGAATCAGCCCCAGCATTTT. Translation: CASSENRFGNQPQHF. The V gene is TRBV6-1, the J gene TRBJ1-5; possibly TRBD1 for D (5 bases). The CDR3 covers 15 residues. In germline, CDR1 is MNHNS, CDR2 SASEGT. V was clipped by 2 bases and J by 4 bases, with 12 bases between them.

This clone was detected only once. V usage is TRBV6-1 and J usage is TRBJ2-7, with TRBD1 identical over 7 bases. The CDR3 totals 13 residues. Per the germline V gene, CDR1 is MNHNS and CDR2 is SASEGT. The V gene end was trimmed by 5 bases and the J gene end by 1 base; junction bases not matched to a gene: 2. CDR3 nucleotides: TGTGCCAGCAGTCCGACAGGGTCCTACGAGCAGTACTTC. It is translated as CASSPTGSYEQYF.

The chain recombines TRBV7-8 with TRBJ1-2; a possible D gene is TRBD1 (5 bases). Germline V gene lookup returns CDR1 SGHVS and CDR2 FQNEAQ. This CDR3 contains 14 residues. Trimming removed 4 bases at V and 5 bases at J, with 14 bases between. The CDR3 DNA follows: TGTGCCAGCAGCTACCGACAGTTCCGGTATGGCTACACCTTC. Protein: CASSYRQFRYGYTF.

The chain recombines TRBV7-3 with TRBJ2-3, with D possibly matching TRBD2 (5 bases). Germline CDR1 reads SGHTA; CDR2 reads FQGTGA. CDR3 size: 14 residues. The germline V and J ends were trimmed by 4 bases and 2 bases, with 10 bases remaining between them. DNA for the CDR3: TGTGCCAGCAGCTCCGGAGGTCCCACAGATACGCAGTATTTT. It codes for CASSSGGPTDTQYF.

The gene calls are TRBV2 and TRBJ1-2; D is ambiguous. The germline gives CDR1 SNHLY, CDR2 FYNNEI. The CDR3 has 14 amino acids. V was cut by 4 bases and J by 5 bases, with 14 bases left in between. The CDR3 DNA is TGTGCCAGCAGTGGAGGCAGAACCCTTTATGGCTACACCTTC. Residues: CASSGGRTLYGYTF.

The CDR3 DNA sequence: TGTGCCAGCGTACCCCCGGGGCGGGGCCGCCAAGAGACCCAGTACTTC. It codes for CASVPPGRGRQETQYF. V and J are TRBV7-2 and TRBJ2-5, with D possibly matching TRBD2 (6 bases). The CDR3 consists of 16 residues. V lost 8 bases to trimming and J lost 1 base, with 20 bases between them. Germline CDR1 and CDR2: SGHTA and FQGNSA.

This rearrangement joins TRBV13 to TRBJ1-3; D is unclear. This CDR3 region has 14 residues. V lost 5 bases, J lost 4 bases, and 12 bases lay in between. The germline gives CDR1 PRHDT, CDR2 FYEKMQ (reference sequence). The CDR3 sequence: CASSPLGRGNTIYF. CDR3 bases: TGTGCCAGCAGCCCCTTAGGGAGAGGAAACACCATATATTTT.

This chain connects TRBV19 to TRBJ1-2; D is perhaps TRBD1 (6 bases). This CDR3 is built from 16 residues. Trimming removed 7 bases from V and 5 bases from J, with 23 bases in between. CDR1 and CDR2 from the germline V gene are LNHDA and SQIVND (reference sequence). The CDR3 coding sequence is TGTGCCAGTACCTACACGCCCGGGACAAGGCTTTATGGCTACACCTTC. This codes for CASTYTPGTRLYGYTF.

This chain uses TRBV6-1 with TRBJ1-2; TRBD1 matches at 10 bases. CDR1 MNHNS and CDR2 SASEGT come from the germline V gene. V lost 6 bases and J lost 5; bases outside the gene matches: 6. The CDR3 consists of 14 residues. The CDR3 sequence: CASRGPGQGYGYTF. CDR3 DNA: TGTGCCAGCAGAGGACCGGGACAGGGGTATGGCTACACCTTC.

As concerns this clone: The identical CDR3 is also encoded by other nucleotide sequences in the sample. The chain employs TRBV19 and TRBJ2-7, with 7 bases lining up with TRBD1. After removal of 6 bases from V and 1 base from J, the junction contained 3 bases not matched to a gene. Per the germline V gene, CDR1 is LNHDA and CDR2 is SQIVND (reference sequence). This CDR3 comprises 13 residues. The CDR3 is CASSRQGSYEQYF. The CDR3 DNA follows: TGTGCCAGTAGCCGACAGGGATCCTACGAGCAGTACTTC.

The rearrangement uses TRBV7-3 and TRBJ1-1; 9 bases agree with TRBD1. The CDR3 totals 13 residues. J was trimmed by 5 bases and V by 6 bases; bases with no gene match: 4. Germline V gene data show CDR1 as SGHTA and CDR2 as FQGTGA. As DNA, the CDR3 is TGTGCCAGCAGTAGGGACAGGGAGACTGAAGCTTTCTTT. Translated, it gives CASSRDRETEAFF. Complete variable domain (other parts from reference TRBV7-3 and TRBJ1-1): GAGVSQTPSNKVTEKGKYVELRCDPISGHTALYWYRQSLGQGPEFLIYFQGTGAADDSGLPNDRFFAVRPEGSVSTLKIQRTERGDSAVYLCASSRDRETEAFFGQGTRLTVV.

The V and J genes are TRBV4-3 and TRBJ2-5; TRBD2 matches at 12 bases. In germline, CDR1 is LGHNA, CDR2 YSLEER. V lost 1 base to trimming and J lost 2 bases; unmatched junction nucleotides: 8. This CDR3 has 18 residues. The chain's CDR3 is CASSQGGPGLAGQETQYF. CDR3 in DNA: TGCGCCAGCAGCCAAGGGGGTCCGGGACTAGCGGGTCAAGAGACCCAGTACTTC.

V is TRBV6-1 and J is TRBJ2-7; perhaps TRBD1 as D (6 bases). Looked up from germline, CDR1 is MNHNS and CDR2 is SASEGT. With 2 bases removed from V and 6 bases from J, the gap between germline ends came to 8 bases. The CDR3 loop spans 12 amino acids. The CDR3 DNA follows: TGTGCCAGCAGTGAAATAGGGGGCGAGCAGTACTTC. This encodes CASSEIGGEQYF.

This chain joins TRBV27 and TRBJ1-1; weak D call: TRBD1 (6 bases). The germline V gene has CDR1 MNHEY and CDR2 SMNVEV (reference sequence). The ends were cut back, 4 bases at V and 1 base at J, with 10 bases in the middle. The CDR3 has 14 residues. In DNA, the CDR3 is TGTGCCAGCAGTTCAAGCAGGGGGAACACTGAAGCTTTCTTT. This gives the protein CASSSSRGNTEAFF.

The rearrangement uses TRBV18 and TRBJ1-2; 11 bases map to TRBD1. The CDR3 consists of 15 residues. Germline V lookup: CDR1 KGHSH, CDR2 LQKENI. Trimming took 6 bases from V and 8 from J; bases not matched to a gene: 11. The CDR3 here is CASSEDRGRYEGYTF. The CDR3 DNA reads as TGTGCCAGCTCTGAGGACAGGGGGCGTTATGAAGGCTACACCTTC.

The rearrangement links TRBV5-1 to TRBJ1-2, with D possibly being TRBD1 (5 bases). Trimming removed 0 bases at V and 8 bases at J, with 14 bases between. Germline V gene sequence: CDR1 SGHRS, CDR2 YFSETQ. The CDR3 consists of 14 residues. The CDR3 DNA reads TGCGCCAGCAGCTTGGAAGGGCAGGGCGAAGGCTACACCTTC. Protein: CASSLEGQGEGYTF.

The chain carries TRBV5-1 and TRBJ1-1; the D gene is possibly TRBD1 (6 bases). Between the trimmed V and J ends, which lost 3 bases and 4 bases, there was a span of 13 bases. CDR1 SGHRS and CDR2 YFSETQ come from the germline V gene. The length of the CDR3 is 14 residues. The CDR3 bases are TGCGCCAGCAGCTCGTCGGGGGGCATCACTGAAGCTTTCTTT. Encoded protein: CASSSSGGITEAFF.

This clone has just a few counts. V usage is TRBV4-1 and J usage is TRBJ2-2; a weak D match, TRBD1 (6 bases). The V gene lost 4 bases and the J gene lost 7 bases, with 13 bases spanning the gap. CDR1 and CDR2 (germline): MGHRA, YSYEKL. CDR3 length equals 14 residues. CDR3 amino acids: CASSPRQAGGELFF. In DNA form, the CDR3 reads TGCGCCAGCAGCCCCAGACAGGCGGGCGGGGAGCTGTTTTTT.

The chain is built from TRBV28 and TRBJ2-7, with D tentatively TRBD1 (6 bases). V lost 5 bases to trimming and J lost 0 bases, with 14 bases between them. Germline V CDR1 and CDR2: MDHEN, SYDVKM. There are 15 residues in the CDR3. The CDR3 loop is CASSPGDTSSYEQYF. CDR3 coding DNA: TGTGCCAGCAGTCCCGGGGACACGAGCTCCTACGAGCAGTACTTC. Full variable domain (rest looked up from reference TRBV28 and TRBJ2-7): DVKVTQSSRYLVKRTGEKVFLECVQDMDHENMFWYRQDPGLGLRLIYFSYDVKMKEKGDIPEGYSVSREKKERFSLILESASTNQTSMYLCASSPGDTSSYEQYFGPGTRLTVT.

With regard to this clone: The junction differs from germline at one of its ends, possibly a read error. The J gene is TRBJ2-7, the V gene TRBV10-2, with a possible D match to TRBD1 (5 bases). Looked up from germline, CDR1 is WSHSY and CDR2 is SAAADI. The CDR3 spans 13 residues. The CDR3 DNA reads TGCGCCACCCAGGGAAGTGGGTCGTACGAGCGGTACTTC. Residues: CATQGSGSYERYF.

The rearrangement uses TRBV5-6 and TRBJ2-3; TRBD2 agrees at 7 bases. V lost 4 bases and J lost 0; bases outside the gene matches: 2. The CDR3 covers 14 residues. The V gene's germline CDR1 is SGHDT and CDR2 YYEEEE. CDR3 DNA: TGTGCCAGCAGCAGGCGGGGGAGCACAGATACGCAGTATTTT. This encodes CASSRRGSTDTQYF.

The chain couples TRBV7-2 to TRBJ1-2, with a weak D call TRBD1 (6 bases). V was pared by 5 bases and J by 4 bases, with 17 bases between. This CDR3 region has 15 residues. Germline V gives CDR1 SGHTA, CDR2 FQGNSA. The chain's CDR3 is CASSPGTGLTYGYTF. CDR3 DNA: TGTGCCAGCAGCCCCGGCACAGGGTTAACCTATGGCTACACCTTC. Full variable domain (outside the CDR3, taken from reference TRBV7-2 and TRBJ1-2): GAGVSQSPSNKVTEKGKDVELRCDPISGHTALYWYRQSLGQGLEFLIYFQGNSAPDKSGLPSDRFSAERTGGSVSTLTIQRTQQEDSAVYLCASSPGTGLTYGYTFGSGTRLTVV.

The CDR3 region is CASSEPGQGSMNTEAFF. The CDR3 nucleotides read TGTGCCAGCAGTGAACCCGGACAGGGTTCCATGAACACTGAAGCTTTCTTT. This chain connects TRBV2 to TRBJ1-1; TRBD1 aligns across 8 bases. Germline CDR1 reads SNHLY; CDR2 reads FYNNEI. V shed 2 bases and J 0 bases; nucleotides not matched to a gene: 8. The CDR3 length is 17 residues.

This chain joins TRBV25-1 and TRBJ2-2; 7 nucleotides align to TRBD1. This CDR3 region has 15 residues. V was clipped by 4 bases and J by 5 bases; unmatched bases: 7. Germline loops: CDR1 MGHDK, CDR2 SYGVNS. This CDR3 reads CASSGQGLITGELFF. DNA of the CDR3: TGTGCCAGCAGTGGACAGGGTCTAATTACCGGGGAGCTGTTTTTT.